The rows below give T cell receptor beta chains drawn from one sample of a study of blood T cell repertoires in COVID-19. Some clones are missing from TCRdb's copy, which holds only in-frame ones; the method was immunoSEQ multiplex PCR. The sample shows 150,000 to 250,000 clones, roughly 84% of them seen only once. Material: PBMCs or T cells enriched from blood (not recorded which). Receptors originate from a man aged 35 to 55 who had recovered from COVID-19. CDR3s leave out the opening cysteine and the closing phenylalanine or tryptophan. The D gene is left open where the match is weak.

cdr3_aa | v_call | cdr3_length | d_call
ASAGTGDSYEQY | TRBV4-2 | 12 | TRBD1
ASSPYSGVGYEQY | TRBV5-1 | 13 | -
SAIQDGYT | TRBV20-1 | 8 | -
ASSLELGAGTEAF | TRBV7-2 | 13 | -
ASSRGSTGELF | TRBV5-6 | 11 | -
ASSESTTLDRVKKWDS | TRBV6-1 | 16 | TRBD1
ASSSDRDYSPLH | TRBV5-1 | 12 | TRBD1
ASSLGAAQETQY | TRBV5-1 | 12 | -
ASSVTSGGKDEQY | TRBV9 | 13 | TRBD2
ANSKQPDTDTQY | TRBV19 | 12 | -
ASSQGTGTRGEQY | TRBV4-1 | 13 | -
ASSLQGAPNYGYT | TRBV11-2 | 13 | TRBD1
ASSFAGEDYGYT | TRBV28 | 12 | -
ARTTGKDGYT | TRBV2 | 10 | TRBD1
ATSDLAASGEVDEQF | TRBV24-1 | 15 | TRBD2
ASSPAVITVRGANVLT | TRBV4-1 | 16 | -
AISESQGQLNQPQH | TRBV10-3 | 14 | -
ASSQGLRDRGGNYGYT | TRBV4-1 | 16 | TRBD1
AAGWAALNTEAF | TRBV19 | 12 | -
ASSLTGRVDGYT | TRBV7-9 | 12 | -
ASSSYNEQF | TRBV5-1 | 9 | -
ASSSSGTAYGYT | TRBV5-1 | 12 | TRBD1
ASSQSSRGGIQETQY | TRBV23-1 | 15 | TRBD2
ASSQLRAGARSSTNEKLF | TRBV14 | 18 | -
ASSTTSGTGGPLNTEAF | TRBV18 | 17 | TRBD1
ASSIPGGNTGELF | TRBV19 | 13 | TRBD1
ASSPGRDRGPEAF | TRBV18 | 13 | TRBD1
ASSLGAEYNEQF | TRBV5-1 | 12 | -
ASSELLALDTQY | TRBV6-1 | 12 | -
ASSAQNQPQH | TRBV2 | 10 | -
ASSSGTSGGYTQY | TRBV7-9 | 13 | TRBD2
ASSVALGSDTQY | TRBV9 | 12 | -
ASSFSREYGYT | TRBV28 | 11 | -
ASSLTPGGRGYGYT | TRBV11-1 | 14 | -
ASSEGERGNPPETQY | TRBV9 | 15 | TRBD2
ASSQVSTGPYEQY | TRBV3-1/TRBV3-2 | 13 | -
ASSLYGGISTDTQY | TRBV5-4 | 14 | -
SAGGLAGGHVAYEQY | TRBV20-1 | 15 | TRBD2
ASSLEPLAGSYNEQF | TRBV5-1 | 15 | TRBD2
ASSPILSGTGTYEQY | TRBV18 | 15 | TRBD1
ASSEDRAYGYT | TRBV7-2 | 11 | TRBD1
ASSVGQGWNTEAF | TRBV11-2 | 13 | TRBD1
ASSPGPSNYGYT | TRBV6-5 | 12 | -
ASSYSRFLSRGDYGYT | TRBV6-2/TRBV6-3 | 16 | -
ASSLTSRQETQY | TRBV28 | 12 | TRBD2
ASSLDYADTQY | TRBV5-1 | 11 | -
ASSFAGEFFVREKLF | TRBV5-8 | 15 | -
SVGDGDSGAYNEQF | TRBV29-1 | 14 | TRBD1